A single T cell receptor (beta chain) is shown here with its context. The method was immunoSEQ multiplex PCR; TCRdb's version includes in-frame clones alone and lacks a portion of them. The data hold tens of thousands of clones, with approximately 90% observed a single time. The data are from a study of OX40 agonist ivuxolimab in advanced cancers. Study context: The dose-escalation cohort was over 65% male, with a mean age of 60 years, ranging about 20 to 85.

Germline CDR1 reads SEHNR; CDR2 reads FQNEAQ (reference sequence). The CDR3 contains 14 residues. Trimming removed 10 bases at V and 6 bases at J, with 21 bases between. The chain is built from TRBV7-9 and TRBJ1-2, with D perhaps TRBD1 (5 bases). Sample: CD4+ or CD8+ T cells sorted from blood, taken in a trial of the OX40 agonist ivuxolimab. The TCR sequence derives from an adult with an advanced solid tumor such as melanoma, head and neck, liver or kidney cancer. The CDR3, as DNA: TGTGCCACCAAACAGGCGGGCTTCATGCATGGCTACACCTTC. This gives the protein CATKQAGFMHGYTF. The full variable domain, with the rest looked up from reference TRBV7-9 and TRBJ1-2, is DTGVSQNPRHKITKRGQNVTFRCDPISEHNRLYWYRQTLGQGPEFLTYFQNEAQLEKSRLLSDRFSAERPKGSFSTLEIQRTEQGDSAMYLCATKQAGFMHGYTFGSGTRLTVV.